A selection of T cell receptor beta chains follows, all from one sample in a study of blood T cell repertoires in COVID-19. TCRdb keeps only in-frame clones here, not all; method: immunoSEQ multiplex PCR. The data show approximately 100,000 clones, with 85% seen just once and 38% held by the top ten. The sample consisted of peripheral blood. These receptor sequences come from a man aged 80 or over with acute or convalescent COVID-19. Both conserved end residues are part of each CDR3. Fields, in order: clone size, V gene, D gene, J gene, CDR3 DNA, CDR3 protein. A D gene is named only where the DNA matches it firmly. Not all rows give a size; the values are once, few, many and, for expanded clones, a class.

abundance: -; v_gene: TRBV7-3; d_gene: -; j_gene: TRBJ2-1; CDR3nt: TGTGCCAGCAGCTTAAGGACCAGCGGGCCCTACAATGAGCAGTTCTTC; CDR3aa: CASSLRTSGPYNEQFF
abundance: -; v_gene: TRBV18; d_gene: TRBD2; j_gene: TRBJ2-2; CDR3nt: TGTGCCAGCTCACCACTTTCTAGCGGGCCCCGTAACGGGGAGCTGTTTTTT; CDR3aa: CASSPLSSGPRNGELFF
abundance: -; v_gene: TRBV6-1; d_gene: TRBD1; j_gene: TRBJ1-4; CDR3nt: TGTGCCAGCAGTGAAAGGGGACAGGGTATCGGCAAACTGTTTTTT; CDR3aa: CASSERGQGIGKLFF
abundance: -; v_gene: TRBV5-6; d_gene: -; j_gene: TRBJ1-5; CDR3nt: TGTGCCAGCAGCTTGCGCTCAGGGATTGGCAATCAGCCCCAGCATTTT; CDR3aa: CASSLRSGIGNQPQHF
abundance: -; v_gene: TRBV30; d_gene: TRBD2; j_gene: TRBJ2-7; CDR3nt: TGTGCCTGGAGTGCAGGACTAGCGGGAGGACTGGCCGAGCAGTACTTC; CDR3aa: CAWSAGLAGGLAEQYF
abundance: -; v_gene: TRBV10-3; d_gene: -; j_gene: TRBJ1-3; CDR3nt: TGTGCCATCAGTGACGGCCCAACCCGACAGATTGGAAACACCATATATTTT; CDR3aa: CAISDGPTRQIGNTIYF
abundance: few; v_gene: TRBV27; d_gene: -; j_gene: TRBJ2-1; CDR3nt: TGTGCCAGCAACTCCGGACTCCAGCAATGGGGGCATGAGCAGTTCTTC; CDR3aa: CASNSGLQQWGHEQFF
abundance: -; v_gene: TRBV19; d_gene: -; j_gene: TRBJ2-3; CDR3nt: TGTGCCAGTAGCTCCAGCGGACAGCACACAGATACGCAGTATTTT; CDR3aa: CASSSSGQHTDTQYF
abundance: -; v_gene: TRBV3-1/TRBV3-2; d_gene: TRBD2; j_gene: TRBJ2-7; CDR3nt: TGTGCCAGCAGCTTCAGCGGGAGTTCCTCCTACGAGCAGTACTTC; CDR3aa: CASSFSGSSSYEQYF
abundance: once; v_gene: TRBV11-2; d_gene: -; j_gene: TRBJ1-1; CDR3nt: TGTGCCAGCAGCTCTTACCGGGACACTGAAGCTTTCTTT; CDR3aa: CASSSYRDTEAFF
abundance: -; v_gene: TRBV20-1; d_gene: -; j_gene: TRBJ2-5; CDR3nt: TGCAGTGCTAGAGATCAGTTATCCCAGTACTTC; CDR3aa: CSARDQLSQYF
abundance: -; v_gene: TRBV29-1; d_gene: TRBD1; j_gene: TRBJ1-1; CDR3nt: TGCAGCGCCGCGGGGGGACAGGGGGCCACTGAAGCTTTCTTT; CDR3aa: CSAAGGQGATEAFF
abundance: -; v_gene: TRBV28; d_gene: -; j_gene: TRBJ1-6; CDR3nt: TGTGCCAGCAGTTTATTCATAATAGGGGGGGCATATAATTCACCCCTCCACTTT; CDR3aa: CASSLFIIGGAYNSPLHF
abundance: -; v_gene: TRBV7-9; d_gene: -; j_gene: TRBJ2-1; CDR3nt: TGTGCCAGCAGCCTCGGAAACAGCAAATACAATGAGCAGTTCTTC; CDR3aa: CASSLGNSKYNEQFF
abundance: -; v_gene: TRBV5-1; d_gene: -; j_gene: TRBJ2-5; CDR3nt: TGCGCCAGCAGCCACGGACAGCAGCAGACCCAGTACTTC; CDR3aa: CASSHGQQQTQYF
abundance: once; v_gene: TRBV5-1; d_gene: -; j_gene: TRBJ2-7; CDR3nt: TGCGCCAGCAGCATCGACCTCGGGTCCCTCGAGCAGTACTTC; CDR3aa: CASSIDLGSLEQYF
abundance: -; v_gene: TRBV12-3/TRBV12-4; d_gene: TRBD1; j_gene: TRBJ1-2; CDR3nt: TGTGCCAGCAGTTTACAGGGGGCCTATGGCTACACCTTC; CDR3aa: CASSLQGAYGYTF
abundance: -; v_gene: TRBV13; d_gene: TRBD2; j_gene: TRBJ2-7; CDR3nt: TGTGCCAGCAGCTTATATCTAGCGGGAGCGGGCGAGCAGTACTTC; CDR3aa: CASSLYLAGAGEQYF
abundance: -; v_gene: TRBV7-9; d_gene: TRBD1; j_gene: TRBJ1-4; CDR3nt: TGTGCCAGCAGCCGGACAGGGGAAGTTACTAATGAAAAACTGTTTTTT; CDR3aa: CASSRTGEVTNEKLFF
abundance: -; v_gene: TRBV19; d_gene: TRBD1; j_gene: TRBJ2-3; CDR3nt: TGTGCCAGTAGTATTGAGACAGGGGGCACAGATACGCAGTATTTT; CDR3aa: CASSIETGGTDTQYF
abundance: -; v_gene: TRBV24-1; d_gene: TRBD1; j_gene: TRBJ2-5; CDR3nt: TGTGCCACCAGTGACGCTGGGACAGGTGGAGGGGAGACCCAGTACTTC; CDR3aa: CATSDAGTGGGETQYF
abundance: -; v_gene: TRBV10-2; d_gene: TRBD2; j_gene: TRBJ2-5; CDR3nt: TGCGCCAGCAGGGGGGGACTAGCGGGCAGGGAGACCCAGTACTTC; CDR3aa: CASRGGLAGRETQYF
abundance: few; v_gene: TRBV7-2; d_gene: -; j_gene: TRBJ2-1; CDR3nt: TGTGCCAGCAGCTTAGTCTACCCCCGGGATGAGCAGTTCTTC; CDR3aa: CASSLVYPRDEQFF
abundance: -; v_gene: TRBV14; d_gene: -; j_gene: TRBJ1-2; CDR3nt: TGTGCCAGCAGCCAAGATCTAGGACAAGTAGACGGCTACACCTTC; CDR3aa: CASSQDLGQVDGYTF
abundance: -; v_gene: TRBV20-1; d_gene: -; j_gene: TRBJ1-4; CDR3nt: TGCAGTGCTAGTGACCTACCGGGGGGAGGTGAAAAACTGTTTTTT; CDR3aa: CSASDLPGGGEKLFF
abundance: -; v_gene: TRBV11-2; d_gene: -; j_gene: TRBJ2-1; CDR3nt: TGTGCCAGCAGCTTAGATTGGTCCGGGAGCTCCTACAATGAGCAGTTCTTC; CDR3aa: CASSLDWSGSSYNEQFF
abundance: few; v_gene: TRBV19; d_gene: -; j_gene: TRBJ1-3; CDR3nt: TGTGCCAGTAGTACTGTGAACACCATATATTTT; CDR3aa: CASSTVNTIYF
abundance: -; v_gene: TRBV28; d_gene: -; j_gene: TRBJ1-2; CDR3nt: TGTGCCAGCAGTCCCCAGGGGCGAAATAACTATGGCTACACCTTC; CDR3aa: CASSPQGRNNYGYTF
abundance: -; v_gene: TRBV5-6; d_gene: -; j_gene: TRBJ1-2; CDR3nt: TGTGCCAGCAGCTTGGGCGGGGGTGGCTACACCTTC; CDR3aa: CASSLGGGGYTF
abundance: few; v_gene: TRBV6-5; d_gene: TRBD1; j_gene: TRBJ2-7; CDR3nt: TGTGCCATCGATGGACAGGGCCTTGTCTACGAGCAGTACTTC; CDR3aa: CAIDGQGLVYEQYF
abundance: -; v_gene: TRBV18; d_gene: -; j_gene: TRBJ1-2; CDR3nt: TGTGCCAGCTCACCGCAGGGTAACTATGGCTACACCTTC; CDR3aa: CASSPQGNYGYTF
abundance: -; v_gene: TRBV6-5; d_gene: -; j_gene: TRBJ2-5; CDR3nt: TGTGCCACCACAGGGGGGGGGCGGACCCAGTACTTC; CDR3aa: CATTGGGRTQYF
abundance: -; v_gene: TRBV3-1/TRBV3-2; d_gene: TRBD2; j_gene: TRBJ2-3; CDR3nt: TGTGCCAGCAGCCAAGATATGGCTAGCGGGAGCGATACGCAGTATTTT; CDR3aa: CASSQDMASGSDTQYF
abundance: -; v_gene: TRBV19; d_gene: TRBD2; j_gene: TRBJ2-5; CDR3nt: TGTGCCAGTAGTATAGTGGGGGGGAACCAAGAGACCCAGTACTTC; CDR3aa: CASSIVGGNQETQYF
abundance: -; v_gene: TRBV30; d_gene: TRBD1; j_gene: TRBJ1-5; CDR3nt: TGTGCCTGGAACGACAGGGGGCCAGCTCAGCCCCAGCATTTT; CDR3aa: CAWNDRGPAQPQHF
abundance: once; v_gene: TRBV27; d_gene: -; j_gene: TRBJ2-1; CDR3nt: TGTGCCAGCAGTTTATCGCTCCTAGCGAGCACTTCCAATGAGCAGTTCTTC; CDR3aa: CASSLSLLASTSNEQFF